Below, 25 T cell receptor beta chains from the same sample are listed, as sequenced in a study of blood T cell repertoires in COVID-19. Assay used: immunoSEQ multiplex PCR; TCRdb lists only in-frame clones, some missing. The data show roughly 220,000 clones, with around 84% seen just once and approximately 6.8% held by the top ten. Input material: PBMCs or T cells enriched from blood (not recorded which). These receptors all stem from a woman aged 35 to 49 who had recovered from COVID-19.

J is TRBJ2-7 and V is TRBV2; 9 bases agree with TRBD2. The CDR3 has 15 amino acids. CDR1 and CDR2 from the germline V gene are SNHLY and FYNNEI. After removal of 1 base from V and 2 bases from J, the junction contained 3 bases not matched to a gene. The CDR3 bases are TGTGCCAGCAGTGAAGGAGCGGGAGGCACCTACGAGCAGTACGTC. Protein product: CASSEGAGGTYEQYV.

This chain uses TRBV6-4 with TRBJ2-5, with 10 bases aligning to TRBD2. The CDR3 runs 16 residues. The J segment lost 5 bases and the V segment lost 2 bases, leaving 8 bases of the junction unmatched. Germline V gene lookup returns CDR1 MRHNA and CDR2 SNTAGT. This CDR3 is CASSDRTSGDRETQYF. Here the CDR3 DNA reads TGTGCCAGCAGTGACAGAACTAGCGGGGACCGGGAGACCCAGTACTTC.

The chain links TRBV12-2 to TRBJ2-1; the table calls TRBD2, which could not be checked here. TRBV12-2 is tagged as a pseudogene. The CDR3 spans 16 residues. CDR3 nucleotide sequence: TGTGCAAGTCACAAAAGGGTGATTAGCGGGAGCGGCGAGCAGTTCTTC. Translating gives CASHKRVISGSGEQFF.

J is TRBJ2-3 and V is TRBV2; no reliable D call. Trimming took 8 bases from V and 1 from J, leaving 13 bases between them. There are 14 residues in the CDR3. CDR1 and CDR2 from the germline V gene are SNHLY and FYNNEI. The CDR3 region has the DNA TGTGCCAGCGCGGCGGCGAAAGGCACAGATACGCAGTATTTT. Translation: CASAAAKGTDTQYF.

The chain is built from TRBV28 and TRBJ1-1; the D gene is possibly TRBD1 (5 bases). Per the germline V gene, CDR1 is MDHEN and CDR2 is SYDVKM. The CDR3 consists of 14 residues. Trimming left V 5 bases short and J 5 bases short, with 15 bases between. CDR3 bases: TGTGCCAGCAGTCCTCGGGCAGGGAGGACTGAAGCTTTCTTT. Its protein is CASSPRAGRTEAFF.

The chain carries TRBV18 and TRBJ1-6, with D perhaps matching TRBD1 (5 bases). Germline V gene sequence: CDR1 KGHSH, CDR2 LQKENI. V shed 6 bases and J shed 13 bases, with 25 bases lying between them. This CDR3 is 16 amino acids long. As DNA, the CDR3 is TGTGCCAGCTCCCTCTTTGGACAAAGCGTTTCTGAGCCCCTCCACTTT. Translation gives CASSLFGQSVSEPLHF. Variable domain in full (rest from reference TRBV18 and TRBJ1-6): NAGVMQNPRHLVRRRGQEARLRCSPMKGHSHVYWYRQLPEEGLKFMVYLQKENIIDESGMPKERFSAEFPKEGPSILRIQQVVRGDSAAYFCASSLFGQSVSEPLHFGNGTRLTVT.

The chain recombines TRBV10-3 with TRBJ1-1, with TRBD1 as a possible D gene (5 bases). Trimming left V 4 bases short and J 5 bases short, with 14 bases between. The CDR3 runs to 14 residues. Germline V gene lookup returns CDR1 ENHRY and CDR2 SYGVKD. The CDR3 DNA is TGTGCCATCAGTGTTGGGGCCACGGCTACTGAAGCTTTCTTT. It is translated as CAISVGATATEAFF.

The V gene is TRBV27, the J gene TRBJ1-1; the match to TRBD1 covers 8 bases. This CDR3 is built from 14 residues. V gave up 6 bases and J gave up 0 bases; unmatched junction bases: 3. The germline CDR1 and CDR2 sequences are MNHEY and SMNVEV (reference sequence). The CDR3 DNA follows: TGTGCCAGCAGAACACAGGGGGTGAACACTGAAGCTTTCTTT. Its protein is CASRTQGVNTEAFF.

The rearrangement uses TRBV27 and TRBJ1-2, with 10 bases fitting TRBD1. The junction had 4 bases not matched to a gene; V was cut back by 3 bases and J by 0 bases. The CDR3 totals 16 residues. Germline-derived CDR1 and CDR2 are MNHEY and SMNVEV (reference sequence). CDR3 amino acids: CASSFGTGDSNYGYTF. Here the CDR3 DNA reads TGTGCCAGCAGTTTCGGGACAGGGGACTCTAACTATGGCTACACCTTC.

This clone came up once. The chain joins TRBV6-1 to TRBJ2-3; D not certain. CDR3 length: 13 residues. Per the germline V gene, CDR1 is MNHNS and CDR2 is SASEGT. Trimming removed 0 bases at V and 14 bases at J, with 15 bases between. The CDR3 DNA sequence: TGTGCCAGCAGTGAAGCGCCGACCGCCCGGAGGTATTTT. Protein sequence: CASSEAPTARRYF.

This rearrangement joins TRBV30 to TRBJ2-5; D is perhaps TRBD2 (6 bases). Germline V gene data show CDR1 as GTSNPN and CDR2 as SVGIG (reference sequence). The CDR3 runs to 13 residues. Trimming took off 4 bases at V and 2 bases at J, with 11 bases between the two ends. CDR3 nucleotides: TGTGCCTGGAAATTTGCGGGACAAGAGACCCAGTACTTC. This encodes CAWKFAGQETQYF. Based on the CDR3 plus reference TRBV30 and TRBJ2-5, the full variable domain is SQTIHQWPATLVQPVGSPLSLECTVEGTSNPNLYWYRQAAGRGLQLLFYSVGIGQISSEVPQNLSASRPQDRQFILSSKKLLLSDSGFYLCAWKFAGQETQYFGPGTRLLVL.

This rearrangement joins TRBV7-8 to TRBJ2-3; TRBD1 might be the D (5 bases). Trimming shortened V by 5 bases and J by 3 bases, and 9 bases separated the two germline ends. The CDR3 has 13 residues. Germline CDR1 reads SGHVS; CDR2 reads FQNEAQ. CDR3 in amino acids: CASSRPGTDTQYF. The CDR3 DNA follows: TGTGCCAGCAGCCGACCAGGGACAGATACGCAGTATTTT.

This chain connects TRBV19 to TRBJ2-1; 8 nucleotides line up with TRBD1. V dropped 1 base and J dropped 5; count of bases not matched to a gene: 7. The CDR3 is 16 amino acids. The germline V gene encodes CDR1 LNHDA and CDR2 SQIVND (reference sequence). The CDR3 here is CASSIGQGRNDNEQFF. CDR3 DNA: TGTGCCAGTAGTATAGGACAGGGGAGAAATGACAATGAGCAGTTCTTC.

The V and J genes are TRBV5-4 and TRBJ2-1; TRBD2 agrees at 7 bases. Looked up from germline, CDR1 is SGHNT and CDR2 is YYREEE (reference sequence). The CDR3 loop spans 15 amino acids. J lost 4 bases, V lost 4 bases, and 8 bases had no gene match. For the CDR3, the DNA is TGTGCCAGCAGCCACCTCTCTAGCGGTTACAATGAGCAGTTCTTC. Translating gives CASSHLSSGYNEQFF.

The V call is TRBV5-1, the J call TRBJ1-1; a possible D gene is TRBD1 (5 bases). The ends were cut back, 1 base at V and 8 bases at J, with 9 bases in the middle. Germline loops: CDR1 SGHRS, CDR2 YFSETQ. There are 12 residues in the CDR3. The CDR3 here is CASSLKTEEAFF. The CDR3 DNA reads TGCGCCAGCAGCTTGAAGACAGAAGAAGCTTTCTTT.

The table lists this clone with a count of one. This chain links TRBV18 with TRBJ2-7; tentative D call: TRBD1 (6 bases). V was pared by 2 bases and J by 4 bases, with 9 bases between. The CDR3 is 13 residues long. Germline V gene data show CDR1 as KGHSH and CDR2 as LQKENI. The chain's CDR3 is CASSPDRSYEQYV. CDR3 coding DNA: TGTGCCAGCTCACCAGACAGGTCATACGAGCAGTACGTC.

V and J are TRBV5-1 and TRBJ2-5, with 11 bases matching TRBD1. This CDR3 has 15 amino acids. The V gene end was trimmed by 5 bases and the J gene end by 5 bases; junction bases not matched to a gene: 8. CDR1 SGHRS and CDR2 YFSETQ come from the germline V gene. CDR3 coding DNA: TGCGCCAGCAGTCTGACGGGACAGGGGGGCGAGACCCAGTACTTC. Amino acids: CASSLTGQGGETQYF.

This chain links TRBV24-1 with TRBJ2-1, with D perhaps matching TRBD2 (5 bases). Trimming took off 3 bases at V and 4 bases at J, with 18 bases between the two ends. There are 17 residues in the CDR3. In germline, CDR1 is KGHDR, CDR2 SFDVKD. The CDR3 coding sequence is TGTGCCACCAGTGATCGCCGCTTTAGCGAGACTTACAATGAGCAGTTCTTC. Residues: CATSDRRFSETYNEQFF.

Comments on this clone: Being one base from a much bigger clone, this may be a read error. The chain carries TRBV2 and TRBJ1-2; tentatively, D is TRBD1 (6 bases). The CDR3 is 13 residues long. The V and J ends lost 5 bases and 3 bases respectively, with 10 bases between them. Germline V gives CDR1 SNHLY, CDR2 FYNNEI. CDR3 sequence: CASSLQGDYGYTF. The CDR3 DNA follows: TGTGCCAGCAGTTTACAGGGTGACTATGGCTACACCTTC.

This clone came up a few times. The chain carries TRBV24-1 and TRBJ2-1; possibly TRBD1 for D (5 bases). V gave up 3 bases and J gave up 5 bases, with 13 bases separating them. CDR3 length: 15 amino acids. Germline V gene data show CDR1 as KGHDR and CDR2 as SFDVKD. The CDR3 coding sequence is TGTGCCACCAGTGATCTCCGGACAACAAACAATGAGCAGTTCTTC. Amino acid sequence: CATSDLRTTNNEQFF.

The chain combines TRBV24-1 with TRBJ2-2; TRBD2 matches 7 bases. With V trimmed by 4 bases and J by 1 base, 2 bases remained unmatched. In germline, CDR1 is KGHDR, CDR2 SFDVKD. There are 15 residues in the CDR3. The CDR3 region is CATSERGENTGELFF. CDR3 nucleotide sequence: TGTGCCACCAGTGAACGGGGGGAGAACACCGGGGAGCTGTTTTTT.

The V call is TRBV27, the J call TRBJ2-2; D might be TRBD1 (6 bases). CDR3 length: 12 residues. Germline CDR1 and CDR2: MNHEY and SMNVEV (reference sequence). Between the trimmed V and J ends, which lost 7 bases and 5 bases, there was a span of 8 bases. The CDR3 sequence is CASKGGTGELFF. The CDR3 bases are TGTGCCAGCAAAGGGGGAACCGGGGAGCTGTTTTTT.

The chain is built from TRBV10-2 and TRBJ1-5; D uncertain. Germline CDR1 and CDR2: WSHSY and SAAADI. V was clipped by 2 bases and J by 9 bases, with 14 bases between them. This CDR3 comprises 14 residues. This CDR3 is CASSEQEPRGPQHF. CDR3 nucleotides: TGCGCCAGCAGTGAGCAGGAGCCTCGGGGGCCCCAGCATTTT.

CDR3 DNA: TGTGCCAGCAGTCTAAGACAGGGGCAAGAGACCCAGTACTTC. Translated: CASSLRQGQETQYF. The J gene is TRBJ2-5, the V gene TRBV28; 8 bases line up with TRBD1. Germline CDR1 reads MDHEN; CDR2 reads SYDVKM. V dropped 5 bases and J dropped 2; count of bases not matched to a gene: 4. The CDR3 extends over 14 amino acids.

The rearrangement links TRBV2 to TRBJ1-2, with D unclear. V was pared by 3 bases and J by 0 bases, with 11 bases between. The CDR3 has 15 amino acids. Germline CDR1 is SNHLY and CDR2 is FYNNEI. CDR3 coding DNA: TGTGCCAGCAGTGATGCGGTGGGTTCTAACTATGGCTACACCTTC. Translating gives CASSDAVGSNYGYTF. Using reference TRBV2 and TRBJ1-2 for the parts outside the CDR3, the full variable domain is EPEVTQTPSHQVTQMGQEVILRCVPISNHLYFYWYRQILGQKVEFLVSFYNNEISEKSEIFDDQFSVERPDGSNFTLKIRSTKLEDSAMYFCASSDAVGSNYGYTFGSGTRLTVV.